The 9 T cell receptor beta chains below were found in one sample sequenced in a study of blood T cell repertoires in COVID-19. Here immunoSEQ multiplex PCR was the method, and the copy in TCRdb shows in-frame clones only, minus some. The table records approximately 250,000 clones, over 80% of them present only once. The sample consisted of peripheral blood. All receptors derive from a human donor in a cohort sampled during active COVID-19.

In its sample, this clone was seen a few times. The DNA for the CDR3 is TGTGCCAGCCAACAGGGGGCGGACACTGAAGCTTTCTTT. Residues: CASQQGADTEAFF. V and J are TRBV19 and TRBJ1-1, with 9 bases matching TRBD1. Germline CDR1 LNHDA, CDR2 SQIVND (reference sequence). There are 13 residues in the CDR3. The junction had 5 bases not matched to a gene; V was cut back by 9 bases and J by 3 bases. Full variable domain (missing parts from reference TRBV19 and TRBJ1-1): DGGITQSPKYLFRKEGQNVTLSCEQNLNHDAMYWYRQDPGQGLRLIYYSQIVNDFQKGDIAEGYSVSREKKESFPLTVTSAQKNPTAFYLCASQQGADTEAFFGQGTRLTVV.

The chain joins TRBV11-2 to TRBJ2-1, with 8 bases identical to TRBD1. CDR1 and CDR2 from the germline V gene are SGHAT and FQNNGV. Trimming took 4 bases from V and 4 from J; bases not matched to a gene: 9. The CDR3 has 16 residues. The CDR3 loop reads CASSSPGGAEYNEQFF. The CDR3 coding sequence is TGTGCCAGCAGCTCGCCAGGGGGCGCGGAGTACAATGAGCAGTTCTTC.

This clone was recorded at least ten times. The sample contains more than one DNA sequence encoding this CDR3. The rearrangement links TRBV18 to TRBJ1-4; 11 nucleotides match TRBD1. V trimming: 3 bases; J trimming: 7 bases; junction bases outside the gene matches: 1. The CDR3 is 14 amino acids. In germline, CDR1 is KGHSH, CDR2 LQKENI. This CDR3 reads CASSPGQGGEKLFF. In nucleotides, the CDR3 is TGTGCCAGCTCACCGGGACAGGGGGGTGAAAAACTGTTTTTT.

Written as DNA, the CDR3 is TGCAGTGCTAGTACGGGTAATACCTACGAGCAGTACTTC. This sequence encodes CSASTGNTYEQYF. The chain joins TRBV20-1 to TRBJ2-7; D uncertain. Germline V CDR1 and CDR2: DFQATT, SNEGSKA (reference sequence). The CDR3 extends over 13 amino acids. The germline V and J ends were trimmed by 3 bases and 2 bases, with 11 bases remaining between them.

CDR3: CASSPQEGARAGELFF. CDR3 coding DNA: TGTGCCAGCTCACCACAAGAGGGGGCGCGCGCCGGGGAGCTGTTTTTT. This sequence joins TRBV18 and TRBJ2-2; TRBD1 aligns across 7 bases. Losses at the gene ends were 1 base for V and 6 bases for J; bases not matched to a gene: 8. This CDR3 region has 16 residues. From germline, CDR1 is KGHSH and CDR2 LQKENI.

With respect to this clone: Distinct nucleotide sequences in the sample also encode this CDR3. The chain uses TRBV6-5 and TRBJ2-7; 8 bases match TRBD2. The CDR3 spans 13 residues. V lost 6 bases to trimming and J lost 2 bases; unmatched junction nucleotides: 3. Germline lookup yields CDR1 MNHEY and CDR2 SVGAGI. CDR3 loop: CASRPGGPYEQYF. The CDR3 DNA is TGTGCCAGCAGGCCGGGGGGGCCCTACGAGCAGTACTTC.

The V and J genes are TRBV9 and TRBJ2-3, with a tentative D call TRBD2 (5 bases). Germline V gene sequence: CDR1 SGDLS, CDR2 YYNGEE. The CDR3 spans 15 residues. Trimming stripped 0 bases from V and 4 bases from J, with 12 bases between. The CDR3 reads CASSVEPSRPDTQYF. Here the CDR3 DNA reads TGTGCCAGCAGCGTAGAGCCTAGCCGCCCAGATACGCAGTATTTT.

The chain couples TRBV18 to TRBJ1-2; 7 bases are shared with TRBD1. The CDR3 consists of 15 residues. In germline, CDR1 is KGHSH, CDR2 LQKENI. The V and J ends lost 6 bases and 4 bases, in that order; junction bases with no gene match: 11. In nucleotides, the CDR3 is TGTGCCAGCTCTCCCTCCACAGGGGCTATCTATGGCTACACCTTC. It encodes CASSPSTGAIYGYTF.

The chain recombines TRBV9 with TRBJ2-3; D gene unclear. The CDR3 spans 12 residues. Germline assignment: CDR1 SGDLS and CDR2 YYNGEE. The V end was cut by 5 bases, the J end by 0 bases, with 4 bases between. CDR3 nucleotide sequence: TGTGCCAGCAGTGAGAGCACAGATACGCAGTATTTT. This encodes CASSESTDTQYF.